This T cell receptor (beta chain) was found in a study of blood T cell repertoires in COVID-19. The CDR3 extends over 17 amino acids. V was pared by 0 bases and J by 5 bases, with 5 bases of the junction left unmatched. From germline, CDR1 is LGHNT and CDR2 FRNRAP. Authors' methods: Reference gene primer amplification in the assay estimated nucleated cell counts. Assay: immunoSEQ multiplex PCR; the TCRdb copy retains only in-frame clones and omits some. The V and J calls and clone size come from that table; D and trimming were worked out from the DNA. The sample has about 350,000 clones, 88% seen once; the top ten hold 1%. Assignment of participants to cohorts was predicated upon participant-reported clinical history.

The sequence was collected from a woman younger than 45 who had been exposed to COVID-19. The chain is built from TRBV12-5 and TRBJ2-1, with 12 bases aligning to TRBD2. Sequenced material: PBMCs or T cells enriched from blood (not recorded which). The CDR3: CASGLVLTSGSHNEQFF. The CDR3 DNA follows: TGTGCTAGTGGTTTGGTCTTGACTAGCGGGAGCCACAATGAGCAGTTCTTC.